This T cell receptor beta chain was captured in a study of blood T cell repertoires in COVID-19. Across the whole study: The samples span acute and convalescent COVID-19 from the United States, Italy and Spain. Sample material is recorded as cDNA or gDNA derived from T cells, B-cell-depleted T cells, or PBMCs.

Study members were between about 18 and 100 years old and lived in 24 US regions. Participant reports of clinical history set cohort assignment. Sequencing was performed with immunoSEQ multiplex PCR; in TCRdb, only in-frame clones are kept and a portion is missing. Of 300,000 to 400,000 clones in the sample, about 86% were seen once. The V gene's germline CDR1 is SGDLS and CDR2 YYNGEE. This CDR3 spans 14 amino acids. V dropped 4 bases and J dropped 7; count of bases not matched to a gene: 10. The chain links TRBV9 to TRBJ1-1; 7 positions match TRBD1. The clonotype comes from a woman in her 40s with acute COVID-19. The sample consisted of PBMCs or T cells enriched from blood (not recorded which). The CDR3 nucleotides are TGTGCCAGCAGCCTCATGGACAGGACCCATGAAGCTTTCTTT. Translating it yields CASSLMDRTHEAFF.